This T cell receptor beta chain was captured by sequencing in a study of blood T cell repertoires in COVID-19. Profiling relied on immunoSEQ multiplex PCR, and the TCRdb table lists in-frame clones only, not all of them. Of roughly 54,000 clones in the sample, just over 85% were seen once. There are 18 residues in the CDR3. V trimming: 4 bases; J trimming: 5 bases; junction bases outside the gene matches: 17. The V gene's germline CDR1 is SGHRS and CDR2 YFSETQ. This sequence was found in a human donor in a cohort sampled during active COVID-19. The chain recombines TRBV5-1 with TRBJ1-4; 7 bases map to TRBD1. The sample comprised peripheral blood. CDR3 loop: CASSKASTGELGNEKLFF. Here the CDR3 DNA reads TGCGCCAGCAGCAAGGCCAGCACAGGGGAATTGGGAAATGAAAAACTGTTTTTT.